This TCR beta chain was captured by sequencing in a study of OX40 agonist ivuxolimab in advanced cancers. The germline CDR1 and CDR2 sequences are SEHNR and FQNEAQ (reference sequence). The CDR3 is made up of 14 amino acids. Trimming left V 5 bases short and J 0 bases short, with 8 bases between. TCRdb's copy holds only in-frame clones and misses some; the assay was immunoSEQ multiplex PCR. Among roughly 30,000 clones listed, about four fifths were seen once. This specimen consisted of CD4+ or CD8+ T cells sorted from blood, obtained in a trial of the OX40 agonist ivuxolimab. The chain is built from TRBV7-9 and TRBJ1-5, with D hard to call. The clonotype comes from an adult with an advanced solid tumor such as melanoma, head and neck, liver or kidney cancer. The CDR3 sequence is CASSTIDSNQPQHF. CDR3 nucleotide sequence: TGTGCCAGCAGCACAATAGATAGCAATCAGCCCCAGCATTTT.